The T cell receptor beta chain described here comes from a study of shared clonotypes between healthy human individuals. Generated by immunoSEQ multiplex PCR, the TCRdb table keeps only in-frame clones and is missing some. The top ten hold about 0.36% of the sample, which has 2 million to 2.5 million clones, roughly 92% seen once. As concerns this clone: Its antigen is unknown.

Broader study findings: Sampling involved blood alone; tissue repertoires likely differ.

The V segment lost 4 bases and the J segment 6 bases; nucleotides outside the gene matches: 5. CDR1 and CDR2 (germline): SGHVS, FQNEAQ. The length of the CDR3 is 15 residues. This sequence originates from a man younger than 35 in good health. Some clones in this sample may be carry-over from other donors' samples. The specimen was naive CD4+ T cells from PBMCs. Subset reported: CD45RA+ positively selected. The V call is TRBV7-8, the J call TRBJ2-1; 11 nucleotides match TRBD2. CDR3 DNA sequence: TGTGCCAGCAGCTCGGGACTAGCGGTAAGCAATGAGCAGTTCTTC. This encodes CASSSGLAVSNEQFF.